One sample yielded the 23 T cell receptor beta chains listed below, sequenced in a study of graft-versus-host responses after intestinal transplantation (dated by TCRdb to about 2021). No cognate antigen is known for these TCRs. Library preparation was by the immunoSEQ multiplex PCR assay. Entries here come from immuneACCESS through TCRdb and include only in-frame sequences with V and J called. Some clones fail to appear in such tables; in the studies checked, an unresolved V gene covers under half of the shortfall, and the cause of the remainder is unknown. Within this sample are some 90,000 clones, with over 85% of them counted one time only. Of the sample, roughly 0.49% is held by the ten largest clones. According to the study, the label for this sample's time point signals: cells obtained before transplantation from donor or recipient. Sequencing was performed on unstimulated CD8+ T cells sorted from spleen or lymph node cells, taken before intestinal transplant. All receptors come from a human donor who received an intestinal transplant.

This sequence joins TRBV6-1 and TRBJ2-7; D might be TRBD2 (6 bases). The CDR3 consists of 13 residues. V lost 1 base to trimming and J lost 2 bases, with 6 bases between them. Per germline, CDR1 MNHNS and CDR2 SASEGT. CDR3 nucleotides: TGTGCCAGCAGTGAAGGGGGGGCCTACGAGCAGTACTTC. Translating gives CASSEGGAYEQYF.

This chain links TRBV6-1 with TRBJ1-1; perhaps TRBD1 as D (6 bases). V lost 3 bases, J lost 4 bases, and 18 bases lay in between. Germline lookup yields CDR1 MNHNS and CDR2 SASEGT. This CDR3 has 16 amino acids. The DNA for the CDR3 is TGTGCCAGCAGTGAGGGGACGTTTACAGGGATCACTGAAGCTTTCTTT. Translated: CASSEGTFTGITEAFF.

This chain uses TRBV5-6 with TRBJ2-3, with 9 bases that match TRBD2. Trimming took 2 bases from V and 5 from J; bases not matched to a gene: 6. The CDR3 sequence is 15 residues long. CDR1 is SGHDT and CDR2 is YYEEEE in the germline V gene. CDR3 residues: CASSLKLAGVDTQYF. The CDR3 bases are TGTGCCAGCAGCTTAAAATTAGCGGGAGTAGATACGCAGTATTTT.

V usage is TRBV6-5 and J usage is TRBJ2-1; 8 bases are a match to TRBD1. This CDR3 contains 15 residues. Losses at the gene ends were 5 bases for V and 1 base for J; bases not matched to a gene: 4. Germline V lookup: CDR1 MNHEY, CDR2 SVGAGI. CDR3 DNA: TGTGCCAGCAGTGCCGGGACAGGTTCCTACAATGAGCAGTTCTTC. This translates into CASSAGTGSYNEQFF.

V and J are TRBV7-9 and TRBJ2-7; D might be TRBD2 (5 bases). Germline CDR1 SEHNR, CDR2 FQNEAQ (reference sequence). Between the trimmed V and J ends, which lost 1 base and 7 bases, there was a span of 11 bases. CDR3 length: 13 residues. The CDR3 sequence: CASSLVVRGEQYF. The DNA for the CDR3 is TGTGCCAGCAGCTTAGTTGTGCGAGGGGAGCAGTACTTC.

The chain carries TRBV30 and TRBJ1-2, with D maybe TRBD1 (5 bases). V gave up 0 bases and J gave up 8 bases, with 10 bases separating them. This CDR3 is built from 12 residues. Germline loops: CDR1 GTSNPN, CDR2 SVGIG (reference sequence). The CDR3 nucleotides read TGTGCCTGGAGTGTAGGCGGGGGGGGCTACACCTTC. Its protein is CAWSVGGGGYTF.

The chain is built from TRBV11-2 and TRBJ2-7; no definite D call. This CDR3 region has 14 residues. Trimming shortened V by 3 bases and J by 0 bases, and 9 bases separated the two germline ends. Germline CDR1 and CDR2: SGHAT and FQNNGV. CDR3 nucleotide sequence: TGTGCCAGCAGCTTTGAGACAAACTCCTACGAGCAGTACTTC. Its protein is CASSFETNSYEQYF.

The chain combines TRBV2 with TRBJ1-5; TRBD1 agrees at 8 bases. This CDR3 has 15 residues. Germline-derived CDR1 and CDR2 are SNHLY and FYNNEI. Germline trimming cut 2 bases from V and 1 base from J; bases unmatched to any gene: 1. CDR3 region: CASSERDRSNQPQHF. The CDR3 DNA follows: TGTGCCAGCAGTGAACGGGACAGGAGCAATCAGCCCCAGCATTTT.

This clone was detected only once. The chain uses TRBV5-5 and TRBJ2-2, with D hard to call. CDR1 SGHKS and CDR2 YYEKEE come from the germline V gene (reference sequence). The length of the CDR3 is 11 residues. The V end lost 2 bases, the J end lost 6 bases, and 2 bases lay between the germline ends. For the CDR3, the DNA is TGTGCCAGCAGCTTCTCCGGGGAGCTGTTTTTT. It specifies CASSFSGELFF.

The table lists this clone with a count of one. The chain combines TRBV18 with TRBJ1-1, with D perhaps TRBD1 (5 bases). Trimming took off 2 bases at V and 7 bases at J, with 14 bases between the two ends. CDR3 size: 14 residues. Germline assignment: CDR1 KGHSH and CDR2 LQKENI. The CDR3 protein is CASSPVGLGDEAFF. The CDR3 DNA is TGTGCCAGCTCACCAGTAGGGTTAGGGGATGAAGCTTTCTTT.

Notes on this clone: At one end the junction does not follow the germline gene, possibly because of a read error. V usage is TRBV5-1 and J usage is TRBJ1-1; D remains ambiguous. Looked up from germline, CDR1 is SGHRS and CDR2 is YFSETQ. The CDR3 contains 16 residues. The DNA of the CDR3 is TGCGCCAGCGGCTTGGTAGAAAGAGGGATCTCTCCTGAAGCTTTCTTT. Translation: CASGLVERGISPEAFF.

V usage is TRBV11-2 and J usage is TRBJ2-7, with 7 positions matching TRBD2. V was clipped by 5 bases and J by 2 bases; unmatched bases: 6. CDR3 length equals 14 residues. The germline CDR1 and CDR2 sequences are SGHAT and FQNNGV. The CDR3 nucleotides are TGTGCCAGCAGCCTGCTAGCGGAGGCCTACGAGCAGTACTTC. It is translated as CASSLLAEAYEQYF.

The V gene is TRBV13, the J gene TRBJ2-7; 7 bases match TRBD2. CDR1 is PRHDT, CDR2 FYEKMQ, per germline (reference sequence). CDR3 length: 15 residues. V trimming: 3 bases; J trimming: 1 base; junction bases outside the gene matches: 6. The CDR3, as DNA: TGTGCCAGCAGCTTTTTTTCCGGGGGGTCCTACGAGCAGTACTTC. Protein: CASSFFSGGSYEQYF.

Comments on this clone: The germline gene is not matched at one end of the junction; a read error may be the cause. The genes are TRBV7-9 and TRBJ2-7; TRBD2 might be the D (5 bases). This CDR3 contains 8 residues. CDR1 is SEHNR, CDR2 FQNEAQ, per germline (reference sequence). CDR3 DNA sequence: TGTGCCAGCGAAGTCGGGGACTTC. Translation gives CASEVGDF.

The chain carries TRBV4-2 and TRBJ1-1; 10 nucleotides align to TRBD1. The germline CDR1 and CDR2 sequences are LGHNA and YNFKEQ. This CDR3 has 15 amino acids. J was trimmed by 11 bases and V by 3 bases; bases with no gene match: 12. In DNA, the CDR3 is TGTGCCAGCAGCCAGCCGGGACAGGGGAAGTCTCGTGCTTTCTTT. Translating it yields CASSQPGQGKSRAFF.

CDR3 bases: TGTGCCAGCAGTTTGTACCGCGTAAGCAATCAGCCCCAGCATTTT. It specifies CASSLYRVSNQPQHF. This chain connects TRBV28 to TRBJ1-5, with D unclear. Trimming shortened V by 3 bases and J by 1 base, and 10 bases separated the two germline ends. This CDR3 is 15 amino acids long. The V gene's germline CDR1 is MDHEN and CDR2 SYDVKM.

CDR3 sequence reads: CASSDGASGNNEQFF. Here the CDR3 DNA reads TGTGCCAGCAGTGACGGTGCTAGCGGCAACAATGAGCAGTTCTTC. The genes are TRBV6-4 and TRBJ2-1; 7 bases map to TRBD2. The CDR3 runs 15 residues. Germline values: CDR1 MRHNA, CDR2 SNTAGT. Unmatched junction bases numbered 6, after V lost 2 bases and J lost 5 bases.

The chain carries TRBV5-6 and TRBJ1-1; TRBD1 aligns across 9 bases. With V trimmed by 3 bases and J by 5 bases, 2 bases remained unmatched. From germline, CDR1 is SGHDT and CDR2 YYEEEE. The CDR3 length is 13 residues. CDR3 loop: CASSWTGVTEAFF. DNA for the CDR3: TGTGCCAGCAGCTGGACAGGGGTAACTGAAGCTTTCTTT.

The chain employs TRBV7-3 and TRBJ2-1; D call uncertain. The CDR3 totals 15 residues. Trimming took off 5 bases at V and 2 bases at J, with 13 bases between the two ends. Germline CDR1 reads SGHTA; CDR2 reads FQGTGA. The CDR3 DNA follows: TGTGCCAGCAGCCAACGACTGGGTACCTACAATGAGCAGTTCTTC. Translation gives CASSQRLGTYNEQFF.

The chain combines TRBV27 with TRBJ2-7; the match to TRBD1 covers 7 bases. The CDR3 is 14 amino acids. Looked up from germline, CDR1 is MNHEY and CDR2 is SMNVEV (reference sequence). V lost 3 bases and J lost 4; bases outside the gene matches: 6. The CDR3: CASSFGTVLYEQYF. DNA for the CDR3: TGTGCCAGCAGTTTCGGGACAGTCTTATACGAGCAGTACTTC.

V usage is TRBV7-8 and J usage is TRBJ2-2; possibly TRBD1 for D (5 bases). This CDR3 has 14 amino acids. The V end was cut by 3 bases, the J end by 1 base, with 6 bases between. Germline lookup yields CDR1 SGHVS and CDR2 FQNEAQ. As DNA, the CDR3 is TGTGCCAGCAGCTTGCAGGGGAACACCGGGGAGCTGTTTTTT. It codes for CASSLQGNTGELFF.

In this sample, this clone turned up once. J is TRBJ1-2 and V is TRBV6-5, with 10 nucleotides matching TRBD1. After removal of 5 bases from V and 3 bases from J, the junction contained 3 bases not matched to a gene. Germline V gene sequence: CDR1 MNHEY, CDR2 SVGAGI. This CDR3 region has 14 residues. The CDR3 nucleotides read TGTGCCAGCAGTCTGGGACAGGGGTACTATGGCTACACCTTC. Translation: CASSLGQGYYGYTF.

The chain uses TRBV7-9 and TRBJ1-1; 8 nucleotides line up with TRBD1. This CDR3 is built from 14 residues. Germline trimming cut 5 bases from V and 1 base from J; bases unmatched to any gene: 3. Germline V lookup: CDR1 SEHNR, CDR2 FQNEAQ (reference sequence). This chain's CDR3 is CASSDTGGNTEAFF. The CDR3 DNA follows: TGTGCCAGCAGCGATACAGGGGGGAACACTGAAGCTTTCTTT.